The present T cell receptor beta chain was sequenced within a study of T cells expressing NK-cell markers. The CDR3 runs to 13 residues. The germline CDR1 and CDR2 sequences are GTSNPN and SVGIG (reference sequence). TCRdb reanalyzed the 5' RACE reads and collapses them to one entry per CDR3 protein, without DNA. This repertoire includes some 140,000 distinct CDR3 sequences. The chain links TRBV30 to TRBJ2-7; the D gene TCRdb calls, TRBD1, cannot be checked with no DNA. The sequence was collected from a woman aged 45-60 years in good health. Source material: blood T cells: a sorted CD56 or NKG2C T cell subset, CD4+ or CD8+ T cells, or bulk PBMC T cells (not recorded which). The CDR3 sequence is CAWTRAGDYEQYF.